This T cell receptor (beta chain) was sequenced in a study of CD8 T cells in Susac syndrome. Germline CDR1 DFQATT, CDR2 SNEGSKA (reference sequence). This CDR3 spans 16 amino acids. The J segment lost 2 bases and the V segment lost 0 bases, leaving 5 bases of the junction unmatched. RNA totalling roughly 0.45 to 1 ug underwent reverse transcription with random hexamers. TCRdb called the immunoSEQ multiplex PCR reads again in MiXCR, with one record for every CDR3 protein. Counted here are some 180,000 distinct CDR3 sequences, approximately 93% occurring once; the ten biggest clones make up 0.1%. The chain carries TRBV20-1 and TRBJ2-3; 10 nucleotides align to TRBD2. The clonotype originates from a human donor in good health. Sequencing was performed on CD4+ T cells from PBMCs. In DNA form, the CDR3 reads TGCAGTGCTAGAGATCCAGCGGGGGGGCTCACAGATACGCAGTATTTT. This sequence encodes CSARDPAGGLTDTQYF.